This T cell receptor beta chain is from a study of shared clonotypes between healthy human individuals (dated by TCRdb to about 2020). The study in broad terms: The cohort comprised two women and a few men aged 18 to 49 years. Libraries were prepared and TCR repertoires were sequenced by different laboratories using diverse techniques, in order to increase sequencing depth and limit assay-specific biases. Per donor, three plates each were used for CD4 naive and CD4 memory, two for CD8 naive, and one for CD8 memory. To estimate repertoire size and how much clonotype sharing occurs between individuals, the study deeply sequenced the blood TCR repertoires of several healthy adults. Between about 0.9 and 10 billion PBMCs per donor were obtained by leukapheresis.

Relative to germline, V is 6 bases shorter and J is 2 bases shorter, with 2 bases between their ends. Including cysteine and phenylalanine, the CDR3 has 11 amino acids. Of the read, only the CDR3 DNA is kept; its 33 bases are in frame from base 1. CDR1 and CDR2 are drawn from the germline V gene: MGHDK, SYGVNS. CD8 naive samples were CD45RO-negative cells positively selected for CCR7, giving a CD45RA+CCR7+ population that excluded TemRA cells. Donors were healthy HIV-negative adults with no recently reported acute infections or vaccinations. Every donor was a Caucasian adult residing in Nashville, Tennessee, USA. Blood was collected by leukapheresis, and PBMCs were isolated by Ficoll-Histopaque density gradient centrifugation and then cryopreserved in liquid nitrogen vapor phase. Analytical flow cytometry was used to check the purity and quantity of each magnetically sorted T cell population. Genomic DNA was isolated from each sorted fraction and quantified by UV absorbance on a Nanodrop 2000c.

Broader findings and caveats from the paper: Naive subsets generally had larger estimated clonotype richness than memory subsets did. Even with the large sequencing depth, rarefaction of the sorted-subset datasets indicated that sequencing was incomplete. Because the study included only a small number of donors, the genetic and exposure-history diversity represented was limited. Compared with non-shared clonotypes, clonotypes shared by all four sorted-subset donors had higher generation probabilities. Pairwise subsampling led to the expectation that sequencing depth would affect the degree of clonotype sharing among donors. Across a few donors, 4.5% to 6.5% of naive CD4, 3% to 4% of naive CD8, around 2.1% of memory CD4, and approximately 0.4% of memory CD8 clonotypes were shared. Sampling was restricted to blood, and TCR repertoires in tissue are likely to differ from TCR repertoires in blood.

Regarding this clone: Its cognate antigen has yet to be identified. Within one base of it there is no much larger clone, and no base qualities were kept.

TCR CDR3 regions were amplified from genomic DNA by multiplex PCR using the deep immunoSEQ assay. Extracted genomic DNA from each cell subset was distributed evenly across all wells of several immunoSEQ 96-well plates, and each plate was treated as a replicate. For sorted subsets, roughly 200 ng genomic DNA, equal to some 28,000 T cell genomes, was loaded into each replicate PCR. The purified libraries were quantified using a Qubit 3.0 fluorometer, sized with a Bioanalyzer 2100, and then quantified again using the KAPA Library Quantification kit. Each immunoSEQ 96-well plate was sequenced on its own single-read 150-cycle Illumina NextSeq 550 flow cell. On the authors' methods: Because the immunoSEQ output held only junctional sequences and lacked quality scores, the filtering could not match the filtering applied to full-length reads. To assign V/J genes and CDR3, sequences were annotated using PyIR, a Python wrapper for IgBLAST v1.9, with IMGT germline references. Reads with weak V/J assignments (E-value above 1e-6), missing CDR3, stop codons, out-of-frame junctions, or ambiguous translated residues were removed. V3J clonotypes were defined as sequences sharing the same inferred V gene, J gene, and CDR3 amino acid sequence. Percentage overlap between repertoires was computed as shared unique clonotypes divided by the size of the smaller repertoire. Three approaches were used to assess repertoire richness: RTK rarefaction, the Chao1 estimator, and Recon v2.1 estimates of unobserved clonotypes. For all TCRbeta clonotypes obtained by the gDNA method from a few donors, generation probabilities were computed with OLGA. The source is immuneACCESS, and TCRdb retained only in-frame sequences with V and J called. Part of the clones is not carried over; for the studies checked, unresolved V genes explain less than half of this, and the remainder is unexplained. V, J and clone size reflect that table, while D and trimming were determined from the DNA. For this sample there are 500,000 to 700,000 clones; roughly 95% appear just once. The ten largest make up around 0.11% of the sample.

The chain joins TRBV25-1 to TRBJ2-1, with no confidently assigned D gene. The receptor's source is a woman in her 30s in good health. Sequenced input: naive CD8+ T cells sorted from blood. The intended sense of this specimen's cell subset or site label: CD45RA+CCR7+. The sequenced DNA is TGTGCCAGCAGCCCCTACAATGAGCAGTTCTTC. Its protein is CASSPYNEQFF.